This entry describes one TCR beta chain. The sample comes from a study of blood T cell repertoires in COVID-19. As for the study in general: The United States, Italy and Spain supplied acute and convalescent COVID-19 samples.

This CDR3 region has 18 residues. The V and J ends lost 0 bases and 1 base respectively, with 18 bases between them. Original data processing: Estimated nucleated cell counts came from reference gene primer amplification. The protocol was immunoSEQ multiplex PCR, while the TCRdb copy is restricted to in-frame clones and leaves out a portion. V, J and clone size are those of that table, while D and trimming were read from the DNA. The table includes a few hundred thousand clones, 80% to 90% detected once. The sample comprised peripheral blood. The sequence came from a woman between 40 and 55 years old with acute or convalescent COVID-19. This chain links TRBV23-1 with TRBJ1-1, with D possibly being TRBD1 (6 bases). TRBV23-1 is noted as an ORF with a role that remains uncertain. The CDR3 region has the DNA TGCGCCAGCAGTCAATCGAGTGGGGGCGGGTTAGGGAACACTGAAGCTTTCTTT. Protein: CASSQSSGGGLGNTEAFF.